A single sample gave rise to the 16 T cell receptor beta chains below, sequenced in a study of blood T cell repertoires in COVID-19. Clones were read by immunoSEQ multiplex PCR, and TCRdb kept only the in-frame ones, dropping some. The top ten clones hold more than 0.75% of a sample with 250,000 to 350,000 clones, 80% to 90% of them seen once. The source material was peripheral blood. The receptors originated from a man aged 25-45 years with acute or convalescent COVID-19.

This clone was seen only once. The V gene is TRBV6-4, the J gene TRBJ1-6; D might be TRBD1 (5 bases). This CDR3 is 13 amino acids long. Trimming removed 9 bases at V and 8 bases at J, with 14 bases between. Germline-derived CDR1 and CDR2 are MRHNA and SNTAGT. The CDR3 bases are TGTGCCAGTTCCAGGACACGGGATTCACCCCTCCACTTT. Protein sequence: CASSRTRDSPLHF.

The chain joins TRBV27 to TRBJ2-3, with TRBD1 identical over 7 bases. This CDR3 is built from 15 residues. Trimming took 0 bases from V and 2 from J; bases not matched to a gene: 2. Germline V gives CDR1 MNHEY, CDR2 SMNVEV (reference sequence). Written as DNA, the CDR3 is TGTGCCAGCAGTTTATCGGGGACAGACACAGATACGCAGTATTTT. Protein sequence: CASSLSGTDTDTQYF.

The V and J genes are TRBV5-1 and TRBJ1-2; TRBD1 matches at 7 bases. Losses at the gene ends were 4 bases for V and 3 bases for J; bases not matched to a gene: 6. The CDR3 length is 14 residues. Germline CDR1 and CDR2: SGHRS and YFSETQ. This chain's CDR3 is CASSIVRGDYGYTF. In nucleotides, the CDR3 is TGCGCCAGCAGCATCGTCAGGGGGGACTATGGCTACACCTTC.

The CDR3 loop reads CASNRVGYNEQFF. As DNA, the CDR3 is TGTGCCAGCAACAGGGTGGGTTACAATGAGCAGTTCTTC. The chain uses TRBV2 and TRBJ2-1; D possibly corresponds to TRBD1 (6 bases). The length of the CDR3 is 13 residues. The V end lost 7 bases, the J end lost 4 bases, and 11 bases lay between the germline ends. CDR1 is SNHLY, CDR2 FYNNEI, per germline.

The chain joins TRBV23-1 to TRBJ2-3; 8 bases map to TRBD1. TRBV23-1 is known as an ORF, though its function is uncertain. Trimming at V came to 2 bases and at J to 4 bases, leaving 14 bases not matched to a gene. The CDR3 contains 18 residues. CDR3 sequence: CASSQRDRRNVGADTQYF. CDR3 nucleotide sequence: TGCGCCAGCAGTCAACGGGACAGGAGGAATGTGGGTGCAGATACGCAGTATTTT.

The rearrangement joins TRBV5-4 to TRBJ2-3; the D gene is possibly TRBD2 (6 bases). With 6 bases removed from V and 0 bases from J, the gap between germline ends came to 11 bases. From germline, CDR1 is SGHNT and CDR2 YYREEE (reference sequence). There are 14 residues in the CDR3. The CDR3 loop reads CASKGLESTDTQYF. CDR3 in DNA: TGTGCCAGCAAGGGACTGGAGAGCACAGATACGCAGTATTTT.

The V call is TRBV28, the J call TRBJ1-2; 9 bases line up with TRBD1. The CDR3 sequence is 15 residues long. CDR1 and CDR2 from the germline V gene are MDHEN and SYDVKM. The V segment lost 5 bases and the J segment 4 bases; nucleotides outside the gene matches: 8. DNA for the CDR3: TGTGCCAGCAGTCCACCTGACAGGGGGTCCTATGGCTACACCTTC. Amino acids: CASSPPDRGSYGYTF.

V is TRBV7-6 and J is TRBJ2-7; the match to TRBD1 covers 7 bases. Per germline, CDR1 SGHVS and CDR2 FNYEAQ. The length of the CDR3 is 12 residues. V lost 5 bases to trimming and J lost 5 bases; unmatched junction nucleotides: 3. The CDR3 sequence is CASSEGAHEQYF. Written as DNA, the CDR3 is TGTGCCAGCAGCGAGGGGGCCCACGAGCAGTACTTC.

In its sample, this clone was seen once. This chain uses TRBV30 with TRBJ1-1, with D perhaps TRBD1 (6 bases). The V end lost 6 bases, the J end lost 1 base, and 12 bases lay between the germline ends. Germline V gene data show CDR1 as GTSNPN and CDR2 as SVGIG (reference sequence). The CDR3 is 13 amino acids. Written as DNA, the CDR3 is TGTGCCTGTCCGGACAGCAGGAACACTGAAGCTTTCTTT. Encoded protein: CACPDSRNTEAFF.

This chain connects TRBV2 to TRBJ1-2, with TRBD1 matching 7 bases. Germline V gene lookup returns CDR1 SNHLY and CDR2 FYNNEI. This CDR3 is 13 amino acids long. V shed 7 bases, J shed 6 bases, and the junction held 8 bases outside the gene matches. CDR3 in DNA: TGTGCCAGCAAATCCCGGGACAGAGATGGCTACACCTTC. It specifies CASKSRDRDGYTF.

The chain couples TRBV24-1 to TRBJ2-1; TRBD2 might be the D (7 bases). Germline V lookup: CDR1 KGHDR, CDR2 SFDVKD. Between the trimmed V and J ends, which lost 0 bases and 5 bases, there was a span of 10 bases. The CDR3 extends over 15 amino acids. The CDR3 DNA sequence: TGTGCCACCAGTGATTTGCGGGGGGCCGACAATGAGCAGTTCTTC. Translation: CATSDLRGADNEQFF.

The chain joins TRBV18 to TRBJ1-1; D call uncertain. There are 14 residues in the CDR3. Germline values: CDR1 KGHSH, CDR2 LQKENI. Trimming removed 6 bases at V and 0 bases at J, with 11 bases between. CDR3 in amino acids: CASSPSIMNTEAFF. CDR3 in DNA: TGTGCCAGCTCGCCTAGTATCATGAACACTGAAGCTTTCTTT.

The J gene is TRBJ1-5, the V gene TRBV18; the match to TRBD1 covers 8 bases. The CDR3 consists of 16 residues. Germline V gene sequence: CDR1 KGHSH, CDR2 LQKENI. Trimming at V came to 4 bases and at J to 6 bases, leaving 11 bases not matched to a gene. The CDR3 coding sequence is TGTGCCAGCTCACAACAACAGGGGGACATCAGTCAGCCCCAGCATTTT. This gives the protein CASSQQQGDISQPQHF.

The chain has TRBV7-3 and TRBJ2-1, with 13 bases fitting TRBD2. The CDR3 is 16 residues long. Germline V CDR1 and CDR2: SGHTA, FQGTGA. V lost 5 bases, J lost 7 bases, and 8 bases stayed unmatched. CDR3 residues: CASSTTSGGAGNEQFF. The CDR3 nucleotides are TGTGCCAGCAGCACTACTAGCGGGGGGGCAGGTAATGAGCAGTTCTTC.

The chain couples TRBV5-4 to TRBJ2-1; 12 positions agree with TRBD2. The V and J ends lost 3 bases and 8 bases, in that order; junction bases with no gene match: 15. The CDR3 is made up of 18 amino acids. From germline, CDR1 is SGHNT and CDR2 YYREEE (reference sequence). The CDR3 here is CASSSLMTSGRVVHEQFF. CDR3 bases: TGTGCCAGCAGCTCCCTGATGACTAGCGGGAGAGTAGTCCATGAGCAGTTCTTC.

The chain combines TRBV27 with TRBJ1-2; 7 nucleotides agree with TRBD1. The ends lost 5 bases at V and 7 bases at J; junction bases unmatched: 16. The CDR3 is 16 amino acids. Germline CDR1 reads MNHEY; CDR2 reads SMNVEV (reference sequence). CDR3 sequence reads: CASSPRGPDRAGGYTF. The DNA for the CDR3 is TGTGCCAGCAGTCCCCGGGGCCCTGACAGGGCAGGTGGCTACACCTTC.